The 25 T cell receptor beta chains reported below all come from one sample, sequenced in a study of blood T cell repertoires in COVID-19. TCRdb's copy holds only in-frame clones and misses some; the assay was immunoSEQ multiplex PCR. Here the sample spans roughly 170,000 clones, around 83% being singletons. The sample taken for sequencing was PBMCs or T cells enriched from blood (not recorded which). These TCRs come from a woman between 50 and 59 years old in a cohort exposed to, infected with or recovered from COVID-19 (not recorded which).

In this sample, this clone turned up once. J is TRBJ2-1 and V is TRBV3-1 (or the pseudogene TRBV3-2), with 9 bases lining up with TRBD1. Germline V gives CDR1 LGHDT, CDR2 YNNKEL (reference sequence). The CDR3 runs to 14 residues. Germline trimming cut 6 bases from V and 6 bases from J; bases unmatched to any gene: 6. CDR3: CASRQNRGLNEQFF. The CDR3 DNA is TGTGCCAGCAGACAAAACAGGGGGCTCAATGAGCAGTTCTTC.

This chain joins TRBV7-2 and TRBJ1-4; a weak D match, TRBD1 (5 bases). The germline CDR1 and CDR2 sequences are SGHTA and FQGNSA. The CDR3 has 15 amino acids. Trimming cost V 5 bases and J 4 bases, with 14 bases left between them. The CDR3 sequence: CASSLPVGGNEKLFF. Written as DNA, the CDR3 is TGTGCCAGCAGCCTCCCGGTGGGGGGTAATGAAAAACTGTTTTTT.

Regarding this clone: Its ends do not fully match the called genes, so a read error is possible. The chain combines TRBV7-7 with TRBJ2-3; TRBD2 matches 15 bases. Germline-derived CDR1 and CDR2 are SSHAT and FNYEAQ (reference sequence). This CDR3 has 16 residues. The CDR3 sequence: CASSSGLAGGRDTQYF. CDR3 nucleotide sequence: TGTGCTAGCAGCTCCGGACTAGCGGGGGGGCGGGATACGCAGTATTTT.

The CDR3 loop is CASSQEHLQTPYNSPLHF. The CDR3, as DNA: TGTGCCAGCAGCCAAGAACATCTCCAAACACCCTATAATTCACCCCTCCACTTT. The J gene is TRBJ1-6, the V gene TRBV3-1 (or the pseudogene TRBV3-2); D unclear. CDR1 LGHDT and CDR2 YNNKEL come from the germline V gene (reference sequence). CDR3 length equals 18 residues. V was cut by 0 bases and J by 2 bases, with 14 bases left in between.

The gene calls are TRBV28 and TRBJ1-3, with a tentative D call TRBD1 (6 bases). Germline CDR1 reads MDHEN; CDR2 reads SYDVKM. With 6 bases removed from V and 0 bases from J, the gap between germline ends came to 12 bases. The CDR3 covers 15 residues. The CDR3 nucleotides are TGTGCCAGCAGCCCTCGAGGGGGCTCTGGAAACACCATATATTTT. Encoded protein: CASSPRGGSGNTIYF.

The J gene is TRBJ2-6, the V gene TRBV11-2; TRBD1 matches at 10 bases. Germline lookup yields CDR1 SGHAT and CDR2 FQNNGV. The V gene end was trimmed by 2 bases and the J gene end by 3 bases; junction bases not matched to a gene: 4. This CDR3 has 17 amino acids. CDR3 region: CASSLPTGGFGANVLTF. CDR3 DNA: TGTGCCAGCAGCTTACCGACAGGGGGCTTTGGGGCCAACGTCCTGACTTTC. The variable domain in full, completed from reference TRBV11-2 and TRBJ2-6, reads EAGVAQSPRYKIIEKRQSVAFWCNPISGHATLYWYQQILGQGPKLLIQFQNNGVVDDSQLPKDRFSAERLKGVDSTLKIQPAKLEDSAVYLCASSLPTGGFGANVLTFGAGSRLTVL.

The chain joins TRBV30 to TRBJ1-4; 7 bases are shared with TRBD1. There are 12 residues in the CDR3. The trim removed 7 bases at V and 6 bases at J, leaving 5 bases unmatched. Germline-derived CDR1 and CDR2 are GTSNPN and SVGIG (reference sequence). The DNA of the CDR3 is TGTGCCTTCGGACAGGTGGATGAAAAACTGTTTTTT. This translates into CAFGQVDEKLFF.

The rearrangement links TRBV18 to TRBJ1-1, with TRBD1 as a possible D gene (6 bases). Trimming removed 3 bases from V and 1 base from J, with 12 bases in between. The CDR3 is 15 residues long. In germline, CDR1 is KGHSH, CDR2 LQKENI. The CDR3 is CASSPLQGPNTEAFF. The CDR3 nucleotides are TGTGCCAGCTCACCGTTACAGGGTCCGAACACTGAAGCTTTCTTT.

The V gene is TRBV7-9, the J gene TRBJ1-2, with D perhaps TRBD1 (5 bases). The CDR3 spans 12 residues. Germline V gene lookup returns CDR1 SEHNR and CDR2 FQNEAQ (reference sequence). The germline V and J ends were trimmed by 5 bases and 7 bases, with 11 bases remaining between them. Written as DNA, the CDR3 is TGTGCCAGCAGCCCCGACGGGGGTGGCTACACCTTC. Translating it yields CASSPDGGGYTF.

The chain is built from TRBV7-2 and TRBJ1-1; weak D call: TRBD1 (5 bases). The CDR3 has 13 amino acids. The ends were cut back, 0 bases at V and 7 bases at J, with 9 bases in the middle. CDR1 and CDR2 from the germline V gene are SGHTA and FQGNSA. CDR3 nucleotides: TGTGCCAGCAGCTTAGCGACAGTTCGTGAAGCTTTCTTT. It yields the protein CASSLATVREAFF.

The V call is TRBV28, the J call TRBJ2-7, with 8 bases aligning to TRBD1. V trimming: 4 bases; J trimming: 5 bases; junction bases outside the gene matches: 13. CDR3 length: 16 residues. Per the germline V gene, CDR1 is MDHEN and CDR2 is SYDVKM. The CDR3 region has the DNA TGTGCCAGCAGTTCCCGGACAGGGCGGTCCGGAAACGAGCAGTACTTC. Translating it yields CASSSRTGRSGNEQYF.

This chain connects TRBV2 to TRBJ2-6; D unresolved. Germline V gene data show CDR1 as SNHLY and CDR2 as FYNNEI. V was clipped by 6 bases and J by 0 bases, with 12 bases between them. The CDR3 is made up of 16 amino acids. The CDR3, as DNA: TGTGCCAGCAGCGCAACACCGCTCTCTGGGGCCAACGTCCTGACTTTC. Its protein product is CASSATPLSGANVLTF.

This rearrangement joins TRBV3-1 (or the pseudogene TRBV3-2) to TRBJ2-1; maybe TRBD2 (7 bases). CDR1 is LGHDT, CDR2 YNNKEL, per germline (reference sequence). CDR3 length equals 14 residues. This CDR3 is CAVRRGGPGGEQFF. The CDR3 DNA reads as TGTGCAGTCCGGAGAGGGGGTCCGGGAGGTGAGCAGTTCTTC.

CDR3 protein: CAISESSRGRQDTQYF. The CDR3 DNA sequence: TGTGCCATCAGTGAGTCGAGCCGCGGGAGGCAAGATACGCAGTATTTT. The chain uses TRBV10-3 and TRBJ2-3; 8 nucleotides agree with TRBD2. The V and J ends lost 0 bases and 5 bases, in that order; junction bases with no gene match: 7. CDR1 is ENHRY and CDR2 is SYGVKD in the germline V gene. CDR3 length equals 16 residues.

The table lists this clone with a count of one. The chain joins TRBV29-1 to TRBJ1-1; 7 positions match TRBD1. This CDR3 is built from 14 residues. Trimming took 7 bases from V and 0 from J; bases not matched to a gene: 8. CDR1 SQVTM and CDR2 ANQGSEA come from the germline V gene. The chain's CDR3 is CSGQQGPVNTEAFF. CDR3 in DNA: TGCAGCGGCCAACAGGGGCCAGTGAACACTGAAGCTTTCTTT.

V gene TRBV7-8 combines with J gene TRBJ2-1; 8 positions agree with TRBD2. Trimming cost V 2 bases and J 7 bases; bases outside gene matches: 16. The CDR3 has 18 residues. Germline CDR1 SGHVS, CDR2 FQNEAQ. The CDR3 DNA reads TGTGCCAGCAGCTTATTTGGGAAAGCGGGGGCCCCTGGGAATGAGCAGTTCTTC. Translated: CASSLFGKAGAPGNEQFF.

In DNA form, the CDR3 reads TGTGCCAGTACCTCCTCCTTTACAGGGCAAGCTTTCTTT. It codes for CASTSSFTGQAFF. This chain connects TRBV19 to TRBJ1-1, with D perhaps matching TRBD1 (6 bases). Looked up from germline, CDR1 is LNHDA and CDR2 is SQIVND (reference sequence). V dropped 7 bases and J dropped 9 bases, with 18 bases sitting between them. CDR3 length equals 13 residues.

The chain has TRBV9 and TRBJ2-5, with TRBD2 identical over 7 bases. Germline CDR1 reads SGDLS; CDR2 reads YYNGEE. V gave up 0 bases and J gave up 1 base; unmatched junction bases: 9. This CDR3 is built from 17 residues. CDR3 protein: CASSVGMGGSIQETQYF. The DNA of the CDR3 is TGTGCCAGCAGCGTAGGAATGGGGGGGAGTATCCAAGAGACCCAGTACTTC.

This chain uses TRBV10-3 with TRBJ2-7; 7 bases map to TRBD1. This CDR3 has 15 residues. The germline CDR1 and CDR2 sequences are ENHRY and SYGVKD. Unmatched junction bases numbered 5, after V lost 3 bases and J lost 0 bases. CDR3 loop: CAISDPGQSSYEQYF. As DNA, the CDR3 is TGTGCCATCAGTGACCCGGGACAGAGCTCCTACGAGCAGTACTTC.

The chain is built from TRBV7-8 and TRBJ1-5, with TRBD1 matching 7 bases. The trim removed 4 bases at V and 7 bases at J, leaving 13 bases unmatched. The germline CDR1 and CDR2 sequences are SGHVS and FQNEAQ. This CDR3 spans 16 amino acids. The CDR3 DNA reads as TGTGCCAGCAGCTCTCGGACAGGAGGTAACGTCCAGCCCCAGCATTTT. It is translated as CASSSRTGGNVQPQHF.

The chain has TRBV9 and TRBJ1-6, with 7 bases matching TRBD1. This CDR3 contains 18 residues. Germline loops: CDR1 SGDLS, CDR2 YYNGEE. After removal of 3 bases from V and 1 base from J, the junction contained 10 bases not matched to a gene. The CDR3 DNA reads TGTGCCAGCAGCGGAGGAAGAGCAGGGGGTTCCTATAATTCACCCCTCCACTTT. It specifies CASSGGRAGGSYNSPLHF. The complete variable domain, with remaining parts taken from reference TRBV9 and TRBJ1-6, reads DSGVTQTPKHLITATGQRVTLRCSPRSGDLSVYWYQQSLDQGLQFLIQYYNGEERAKGNILERFSAQQFPDLHSELNLSSLELGDSALYFCASSGGRAGGSYNSPLHFGNGTRLTVT.

The gene calls are TRBV28 and TRBJ1-2; D is perhaps TRBD1 (6 bases). Trimming removed 3 bases from V and 4 bases from J, with 15 bases in between. The CDR3 runs to 15 residues. Per germline, CDR1 MDHEN and CDR2 SYDVKM. The CDR3 nucleotides are TGTGCCAGCAGTTTCCAAGGGGGGGGTGGCTATGGCTACACCTTC. Its translation is CASSFQGGGGYGYTF.

The gene calls are TRBV7-3 and TRBJ2-7; possibly TRBD2 for D (7 bases). Per germline, CDR1 SGHTA and CDR2 FQGTGA. The V end was cut by 4 bases, the J end by 2 bases, with 15 bases between. CDR3 length: 15 amino acids. The CDR3 loop reads CASSSFRGGPYEQYF. Written as DNA, the CDR3 is TGTGCCAGCAGCTCCTTTCGCGGGGGCCCCTACGAGCAGTACTTC.

The chain combines TRBV28 with TRBJ2-1; 11 positions match TRBD2. V lost 5 bases, J lost 4 bases, and 7 bases stayed unmatched. The CDR3 covers 16 residues. From germline, CDR1 is MDHEN and CDR2 SYDVKM. The CDR3 bases are TGTGCCAGCAGTCCTAGCGGGAGGCTTCTTTACAATGAGCAGTTCTTC. Its translation: CASSPSGRLLYNEQFF.

The chain recombines TRBV5-1 with TRBJ1-1; 7 bases fit TRBD1. This CDR3 contains 16 residues. V shed 4 bases, J shed 0 bases, and the junction held 9 bases outside the gene matches. Germline lookup yields CDR1 SGHRS and CDR2 YFSETQ. For the CDR3, the DNA is TGCGCCAGCAGCCTCCGGGACAGAACCATGAACACTGAAGCTTTCTTT. Its protein is CASSLRDRTMNTEAFF.